Listed below are T cell receptor beta chains from one sample, sequenced in a study of vaccination and CD4 T cells after COVID-19. These receptors are not linked to any known antigen. Using its own MiXCR run on the PCR reads, TCRdb lists one record per CDR3 protein. The sample lists 4,000 to 5,000 distinct CDR3 sequences; roughly 63% were seen once. Sequenced input: CD4+ T cells from blood, cultured in vitro. Receptors were obtained from a human donor in good health. The CDR3 runs from the conserved cysteine through the conserved F or W. The D gene is left open where the match is weak. Clone size appears in some rows only: once, few, many, or a class for an expanded clone.

V gene	clone size	D gene	J gene	CDR3 DNA	CDR3 protein
TRBV7-2	NA	NA	TRBJ2-5	TGTGCCAGCAGCTTAGTCGCCGGGAACGGAGAGACCCAGTACTTC	CASSLVAGNGETQYF
TRBV20-1	NA	NA	TRBJ2-7	TGCAGTGCTAGGTCGGGCGGGCGCGAGCAGTACTTC	CSARSGGREQYF
TRBV20-1	NA	NA	TRBJ1-6	TGCAGTGCTAGGTTGGGCACCGATAATTCACCCCTCCACTTT	CSARLGTDNSPLHF
TRBV5-4	NA	TRBD2	TRBJ2-1	TGTGCCAGCAGCTGGGAGGGGATGACTAGCGGTCCCTACAATGAGCAGTTCTTC	CASSWEGMTSGPYNEQFF
TRBV23-1	NA	NA	TRBJ1-5	TGCGCCAGCAGTCAATCGAGGCTCACTAGCAATCAGCCCCAGCATTTT	CASSQSRLTSNQPQHF
TRBV27	few	TRBD1	TRBJ1-6	TGTGCCAGCAGTTTAAGCCCGCAGGGGGGTGCTTCACCCCTCCACTTT	CASSLSPQGGASPLHF
TRBV6-1	few	NA	TRBJ2-2	TGTGCCAGCAGTGAAGCGAGGAACACCGGGGAGCTGTTTTTT	CASSEARNTGELFF
TRBV6-1	NA	NA	TRBJ1-3	TGTGCCAGCAGTGCCAAAACAGCCGACTCTGGAAACACCATATATTTT	CASSAKTADSGNTIYF
TRBV6-5	few	NA	TRBJ2-2	TGTGCCAGCAGTTCGAGACCCCTTTCGAGCACCGGGGAGCTGTTTTTT	CASSSRPLSSTGELFF
TRBV7-2	NA	NA	TRBJ2-1	TGTGCCAGCAGCTTAGCCCGGGGACTTTCCTACAATGAGCAGTTCTTC	CASSLARGLSYNEQFF
TRBV7-2	few	NA	TRBJ2-7	TGTGCCAGCAGCTTCGAGGCCAGGGACTTATACGAGCAGTACTTC	CASSFEARDLYEQYF
TRBV5-4	NA	NA	TRBJ1-1	TGTGCCAGCAGCGCCAACCGTGAAGCTTTCTTT	CASSANREAFF
TRBV7-6	few	NA	TRBJ2-1	TGTGCCAGCAGCTTAGTAGTGGTAGGGTCAAGTGAGCAGTTCTTC	CASSLVVVGSSEQFF
TRBV12-3/TRBV12-4	NA	NA	TRBJ1-2	TGTGCCAGCAGTTTATGGGGGGAGGCTGGCTACACCTTC	CASSLWGEAGYTF
TRBV27	NA	NA	TRBJ2-3	TGTGCCAGCAGTTTACAGGTCAGGGTTACAGATACGCAGTATTTT	CASSLQVRVTDTQYF
TRBV6-5	NA	NA	TRBJ2-1	TGTGCCAGCAGTTATGCGAAGGGACCGGTAGCGGTGTACAATGAGCAGTTCTTC	CASSYAKGPVAVYNEQFF
TRBV5-1	NA	NA	TRBJ1-2	TGCGCCAGCAGCTTAGGAGGGAACTATGGCTACACCTTC	CASSLGGNYGYTF
TRBV30	NA	NA	TRBJ1-1	TGTGCCTGGAAATGGTCGGGGAACACTGAAGCTTTCTTT	CAWKWSGNTEAFF
TRBV5-1	NA	NA	TRBJ1-6	TGCGCCAGCAGCTTGGAGACACCTCACAATTCACCCCTCCACTTT	CASSLETPHNSPLHF
TRBV15	few	NA	TRBJ2-3	TGTGCCACCAGCAGGGCGGGGCGGGCGAGCACAGATACGCAGTATTTT	CATSRAGRASTDTQYF
TRBV5-1	NA	NA	TRBJ1-6	TGCGCCAGCAGCTTGGGGGGGACTCCTTCACCCCTCCACTTT	CASSLGGTPSPLHF
TRBV5-4	NA	TRBD1	TRBJ1-2	TGTGCCAGCAGCCCGACAGGGGTCTATGGCTACACCTTC	CASSPTGVYGYTF
TRBV20-1	NA	NA	TRBJ2-5	TGCAGTGCTAACGGCCACCAAGAGACCCAGTACTTC	CSANGHQETQYF
TRBV6-2/TRBV6-3	NA	NA	TRBJ1-5	TGTGCCAGCAGTTACCCAGAAGACCCAACCAAGTACCAGCCCCAGCATTTT	CASSYPEDPTKYQPQHF
TRBV20-1	NA	NA	TRBJ2-2	TGCAGTGCTAGCGTCAGGGCCACGAACACCGGGGAGCTGTTTTTT	CSASVRATNTGELFF
TRBV7-2	NA	NA	TRBJ1-6	TGTGCCAGCAGCCTAAGCTACAGGGCTCTCTCCTATAATTCACCCCTCCACTTT	CASSLSYRALSYNSPLHF
TRBV6-1	NA	NA	TRBJ2-2	NA	CASSTGNSGANVLTFGAGTGELFF
TRBV6-9	NA	NA	TRBJ1-5	TGTGCCAGCCCTGGGAAAGGGCCCAGCAATCAGCCCCAGCATTTT	CASPGKGPSNQPQHF
TRBV5-6	NA	NA	TRBJ1-1	TGTGCCAGCAGCTTGGGCAGGACAACTGAAGCTTTCTTT	CASSLGRTTEAFF
TRBV5-1	NA	TRBD1	TRBJ1-1	TGCGCCAGCAGCTTGGGGACAGGTGCCACTGAAGCTTTCTTT	CASSLGTGATEAFF
TRBV2	once	NA	TRBJ2-7	TGTGCCAGCAGGGGTGGGGGGGCCCTCGAGCAGTACTTC	CASRGGGALEQYF
TRBV7-9	NA	NA	TRBJ1-1	TGTGCCAGCACCACAAGAAACACTGAAGCTTTCTTT	CASTTRNTEAFF
TRBV5-1	NA	NA	TRBJ1-2	TGCGCCAGCAGCCCCACAGGGACTGGCTACACCTTC	CASSPTGTGYTF
TRBV5-1	NA	TRBD2	TRBJ2-7	TGCGCCAGCAGCGCTGGACTAGCGGGGGCCTACGAGCAGTACTTC	CASSAGLAGAYEQYF
TRBV20-1	NA	NA	TRBJ1-5	TGCAGTGCTAGAGTGGGAGGGGGCAATCAGCCCCAGCATTTT	CSARVGGGNQPQHF
TRBV6-1	NA	NA	TRBJ1-3	TGTGCCAGCAGTACAGGTGGGAGTAGTAACACCATATATTTT	CASSTGGSSNTIYF
TRBV6-1	few	NA	TRBJ2-2	TGTGCCAGCAAAGATCCGCTAGGGGGAGCCGGGGAGCTGTTTTTT	CASKDPLGGAGELFF
TRBV19	NA	TRBD1	TRBJ1-2	TGTGCCACCGGACAGGGAACCTATGGCTACACCTTC	CATGQGTYGYTF
TRBV24-1	NA	TRBD2	TRBJ2-3	TGTGCCACCAGTGACTCCTCCTGGGTAGCGGGAGACACAGATACGCAGTATTTT	CATSDSSWVAGDTDTQYF
TRBV6-2/TRBV6-3	NA	NA	TRBJ1-5	TGTGCCAGCAGTTACTCGAAGCTTAATCGTCAGCCCCAGCATTTT	CASSYSKLNRQPQHF
TRBV7-9	few	TRBD2	TRBJ2-5	TGTGCCAGCAGCTTAGGGAGACTAGCGGGGCCTCAAGAGACCCAGTACTTC	CASSLGRLAGPQETQYF
TRBV10-1	once	NA	TRBJ2-5	TGCGCCAGCAGTGAAGGCGGCGGGGCCGCGACCCAGTACTTC	CASSEGGGAATQYF